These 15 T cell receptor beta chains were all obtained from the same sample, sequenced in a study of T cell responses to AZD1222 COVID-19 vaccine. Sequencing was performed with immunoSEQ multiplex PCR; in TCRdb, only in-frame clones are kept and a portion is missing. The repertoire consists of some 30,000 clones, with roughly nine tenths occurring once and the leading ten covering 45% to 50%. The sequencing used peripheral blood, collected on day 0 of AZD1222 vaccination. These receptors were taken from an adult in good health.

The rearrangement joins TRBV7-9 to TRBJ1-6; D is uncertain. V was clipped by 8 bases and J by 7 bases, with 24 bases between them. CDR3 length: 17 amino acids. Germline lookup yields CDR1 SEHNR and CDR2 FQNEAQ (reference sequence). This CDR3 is CASFDGPSLQFNSPLHF. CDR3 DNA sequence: TGTGCCAGCTTCGACGGACCCTCGCTCCAATTCAATTCACCCCTCCACTTT. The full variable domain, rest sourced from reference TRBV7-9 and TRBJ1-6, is DTGVSQNPRHKITKRGQNVTFRCDPISEHNRLYWYRQTLGQGPEFLTYFQNEAQLEKSRLLSDRFSAERPKGSFSTLEIQRTEQGDSAMYLCASFDGPSLQFNSPLHFGNGTRLTVT.

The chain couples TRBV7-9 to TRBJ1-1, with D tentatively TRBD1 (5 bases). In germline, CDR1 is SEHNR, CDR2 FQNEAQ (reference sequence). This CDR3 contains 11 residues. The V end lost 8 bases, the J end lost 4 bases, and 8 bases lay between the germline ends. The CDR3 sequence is CASRGGTEAFF. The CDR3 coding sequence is TGTGCCAGCCGCGGGGGCACTGAAGCTTTCTTT.

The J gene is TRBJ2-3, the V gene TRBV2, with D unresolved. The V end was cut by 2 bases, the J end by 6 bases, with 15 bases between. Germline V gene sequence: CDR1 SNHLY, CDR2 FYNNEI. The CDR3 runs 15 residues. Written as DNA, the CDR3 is TGTGCCAGCAGTGAACAGGCTAGTTCTCATGATACGCAGTATTTT. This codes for CASSEQASSHDTQYF.

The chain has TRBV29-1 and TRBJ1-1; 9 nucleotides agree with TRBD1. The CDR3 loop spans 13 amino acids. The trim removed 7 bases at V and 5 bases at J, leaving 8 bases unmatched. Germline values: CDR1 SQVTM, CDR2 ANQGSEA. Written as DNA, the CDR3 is TGCAGCGGCCGACAGGGGGATTGGACTGAAGCTTTCTTT. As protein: CSGRQGDWTEAFF.

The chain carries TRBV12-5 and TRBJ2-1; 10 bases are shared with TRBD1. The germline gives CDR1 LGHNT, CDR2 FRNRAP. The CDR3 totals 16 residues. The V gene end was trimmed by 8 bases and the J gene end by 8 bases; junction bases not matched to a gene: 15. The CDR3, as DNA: TGTGCTAGTAGTAAACCGGGACAGGGGTATTTTGATGAGCAGTTCTTC. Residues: CASSKPGQGYFDEQFF.

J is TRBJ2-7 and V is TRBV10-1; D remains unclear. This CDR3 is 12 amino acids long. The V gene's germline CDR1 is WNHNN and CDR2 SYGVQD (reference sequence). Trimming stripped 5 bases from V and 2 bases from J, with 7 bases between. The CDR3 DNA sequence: TGCGCCAGCAGTAAAGGAGCCTACGAGCAGTACTTC. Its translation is CASSKGAYEQYF.

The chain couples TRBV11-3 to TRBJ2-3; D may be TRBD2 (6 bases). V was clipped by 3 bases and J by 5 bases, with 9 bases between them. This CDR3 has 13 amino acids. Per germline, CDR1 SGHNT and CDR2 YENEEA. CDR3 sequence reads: CASSFSGRDTQYF. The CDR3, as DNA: TGTGCCAGCAGCTTTTCCGGGAGAGATACGCAGTATTTT.

The CDR3 here is CASSLSQGSNTEAFF. In DNA form, the CDR3 reads TGCGCCAGCAGCTTGTCCCAGGGTTCGAACACTGAAGCTTTCTTT. The rearrangement joins TRBV5-1 to TRBJ1-1; perhaps TRBD1 as D (5 bases). CDR3 size: 15 residues. Germline loops: CDR1 SGHRS, CDR2 YFSETQ. Trimming cost V 1 base and J 1 base, with 11 bases left between them.

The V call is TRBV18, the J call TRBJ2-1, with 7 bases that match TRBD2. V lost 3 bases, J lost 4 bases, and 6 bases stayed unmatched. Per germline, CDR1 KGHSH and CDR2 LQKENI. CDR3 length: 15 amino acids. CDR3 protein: CASSPPGGGYNEQFF. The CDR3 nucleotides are TGTGCCAGCTCACCGCCGGGGGGTGGGTACAATGAGCAGTTCTTC.

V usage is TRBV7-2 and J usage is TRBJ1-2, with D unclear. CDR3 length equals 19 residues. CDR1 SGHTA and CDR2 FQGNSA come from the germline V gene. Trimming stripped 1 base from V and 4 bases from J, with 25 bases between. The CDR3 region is CASSLDRSDLSRYFYGYTF. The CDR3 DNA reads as TGTGCCAGCAGCTTAGATCGGTCGGATTTGAGTCGGTACTTCTATGGCTACACCTTC.

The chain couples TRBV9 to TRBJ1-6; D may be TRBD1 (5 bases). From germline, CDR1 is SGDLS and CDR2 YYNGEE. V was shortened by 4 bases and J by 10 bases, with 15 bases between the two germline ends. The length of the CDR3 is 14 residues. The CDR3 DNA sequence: TGTGCCAGCAGCCCGGACCGGGGCTCATCACCCCTCCACTTT. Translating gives CASSPDRGSSPLHF.

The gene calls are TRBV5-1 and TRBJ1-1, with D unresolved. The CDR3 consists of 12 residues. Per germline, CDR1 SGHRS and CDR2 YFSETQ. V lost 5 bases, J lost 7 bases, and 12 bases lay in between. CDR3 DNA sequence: TGCGCCAGCAGTTCAGGTGCGGATGAAGCTTTCTTT. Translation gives CASSSGADEAFF.

Here the CDR3 reads CASSLGTTSGNTIYF. DNA of the CDR3: TGTGCCAGCAGCTTGGGGACAACTTCTGGAAACACCATATATTTT. The chain employs TRBV5-6 and TRBJ1-3, with D perhaps TRBD1 (5 bases). The CDR3 is 15 amino acids. Germline CDR1 and CDR2: SGHDT and YYEEEE. Trimming cost V 0 bases and J 1 base, with 8 bases left between them. Variable domain in full (rest from reference TRBV5-6 and TRBJ1-3): DAGVTQSPTHLIKTRGQQVTLRCSPKSGHDTVSWYQQALGQGPQFIFQYYEEEERQRGNFPDRFSGHQFPNYSSELNVNALLLGDSALYLCASSLGTTSGNTIYFGEGSWLTVV.

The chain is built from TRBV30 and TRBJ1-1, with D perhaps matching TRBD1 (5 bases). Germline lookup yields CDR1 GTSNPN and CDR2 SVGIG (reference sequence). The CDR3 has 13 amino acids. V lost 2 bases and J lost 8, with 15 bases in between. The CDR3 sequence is CAWSRGLFPEAFF. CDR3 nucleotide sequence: TGTGCCTGGAGTCGGGGACTGTTCCCCGAAGCTTTCTTT.

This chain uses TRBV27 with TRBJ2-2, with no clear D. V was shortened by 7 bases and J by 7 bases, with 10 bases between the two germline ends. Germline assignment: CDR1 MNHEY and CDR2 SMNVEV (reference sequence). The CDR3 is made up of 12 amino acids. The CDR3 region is CASTYYGGELFF. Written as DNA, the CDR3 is TGTGCCAGCACTTACTATGGCGGGGAGCTGTTTTTT.